The 19 T cell receptor beta chains below come from one sample, sequenced in a study of T cells after yellow fever vaccination. TCRdb re-called the 5' RACE reads with MiXCR, one entry per CDR3 protein. The sample shows roughly 500,000 distinct CDR3 sequences, 15% to 20% of them seen only once. The sample was PBMCs, taken 15 days after the yellow fever booster vaccination. Receptor source: a man aged 30-40 years who received the YFV17D yellow fever vaccine.

Remarks on this clonotype: Given a much more abundant clone one base away, this may be a read error. The gene calls are TRBV6-9 and TRBJ2-7; D remains ambiguous. CDR3 length: 11 amino acids. Germline CDR1 and CDR2: MNHGY and SVAAGI. V was trimmed by 3 bases and J by 3 bases, leaving 3 bases between them. The CDR3 coding sequence is TGTGCCAGCAGTTACTACTACGAGCAGTACTTC. Amino acids: CASSYYYEQYF.

This clonotype occurred many times. The chain couples TRBV6-2 or TRBV6-3 to TRBJ2-1; the match to TRBD2 covers 11 bases. Germline loops: CDR1 MNHEY, CDR2 SVGEGT. The CDR3 has 16 amino acids. The ends lost 5 bases at V and 0 bases at J; junction bases unmatched: 3. The CDR3 region has the DNA TGTGCCAGCAGTCGACTAGCGGGATACTCCTACAATGAGCAGTTCTTC. Translation: CASSRLAGYSYNEQFF.

The gene calls are TRBV25-1 and TRBJ2-1; TRBD2 matches 14 bases. CDR3 size: 14 residues. Germline V gives CDR1 MGHDK, CDR2 SYGVNS. The ends lost 10 bases at V and 9 bases at J; junction bases unmatched: 8. The CDR3: CATSTSGRAGEQFF. As DNA, the CDR3 is TGTGCCACCTCGACTAGCGGGAGGGCCGGTGAGCAGTTCTTC. Filled out from reference TRBV25-1 and TRBJ2-1, the complete variable domain reads EADIYQTPRYLVIGTGKKITLECSQTMGHDKMYWYQQDPGMELHLIHYSYGVNSTEKGDLSSESTVSRIRTEHFPLTLESARPSHTSQYLCATSTSGRAGEQFFGPGTRLTVL.

The rearrangement joins TRBV12-3 or TRBV12-4 to TRBJ2-2; tentatively, D is TRBD1 (6 bases). Trimming shortened V by 5 bases and J by 7 bases, and 17 bases separated the two germline ends. The CDR3 consists of 15 residues. In nucleotides, the CDR3 is TGTGCCAGCAGTAAGGGCAGGGGAGCTGACGGGGAGCTGTTTTTT. Translation: CASSKGRGADGELFF.

V usage is TRBV6-6 and J usage is TRBJ2-1; D uncertain. The CDR3 extends over 12 amino acids. Trimming removed 7 bases at V and 8 bases at J, with 12 bases between. Germline-derived CDR1 and CDR2 are MNHNY and SVGAGI (reference sequence). Written as DNA, the CDR3 is TGTGCCAGCACCCCTTGGGTACATGAGCAGTTCTTC. Its translation: CASTPWVHEQFF.

The V call is TRBV6-2 or TRBV6-3, the J call TRBJ2-7; D possibly uses TRBD1 or TRBD2 (5 bases each). Germline lookup yields CDR1 MNHEY and CDR2 SVGEGT. This CDR3 comprises 16 residues. The V end lost 4 bases, the J end lost 3 bases, and 19 bases lay between the germline ends. The CDR3 here is CASSLSRPGGSYEQYF. The CDR3, as DNA: TGTGCCAGCAGTTTATCTAGGCCTGGGGGAAGCTACGAGCAGTACTTC.

This clonotype turned up a few times. V gene TRBV28 combines with J gene TRBJ2-1, with 10 positions matching TRBD2. V shed 2 bases, J shed 7 bases, and the junction held 5 bases outside the gene matches. The CDR3 has 15 residues. From germline, CDR1 is MDHEN and CDR2 SYDVKM. Here the CDR3 DNA reads TGTGCCAGCAGTTTAGATCTAGCGGGAGTTAATGAGCAGTTCTTC. It is translated as CASSLDLAGVNEQFF.

The chain links TRBV5-1 to TRBJ1-2, with D perhaps TRBD1 (6 bases). The CDR3 is made up of 15 amino acids. Germline CDR1 is SGHRS and CDR2 is YFSETQ. V was clipped by 4 bases and J by 4 bases, with 17 bases between them. The CDR3 region has the DNA TGCGCCAGCAGCACAGAACAGACAGGTGGCTATGGCTACACCTTC. Amino acids: CASSTEQTGGYGYTF.

This clonotype occurred a few times. This rearrangement joins TRBV5-1 to TRBJ2-5; TRBD2 matches at 13 bases. Germline V gives CDR1 SGHRS, CDR2 YFSETQ. With 2 bases clipped from V and 1 base from J, the junction kept 8 bases outside the gene matches. This CDR3 has 18 amino acids. The CDR3 DNA is TGCGCCAGCAGCTTAGCGGCCGGGACTAGCGGGGCCCAAGAGACCCAGTACTTC. This encodes CASSLAAGTSGAQETQYF.

This clonotype was seen a few times. The chain links TRBV29-1 to TRBJ2-5, with 7 bases lining up with TRBD1. After removal of 4 bases from V and 5 bases from J, the junction contained 4 bases not matched to a gene. CDR1 and CDR2 (germline): SQVTM, ANQGSEA. CDR3 size: 12 residues. CDR3 bases: TGCAGCGTTGGACAGGGAAGGGAGACCCAGTACTTC. Its protein product is CSVGQGRETQYF.

The V gene is TRBV3-1, the J gene TRBJ2-5, with TRBD1 as a possible D gene (6 bases). V was cut by 2 bases and J by 1 base, with 8 bases left in between. The CDR3 consists of 14 residues. CDR1 and CDR2 from the germline V gene are LGHDT and YNNKEL (reference sequence). In nucleotides, the CDR3 is TGTGCCAGCAGCCAATCAGGGGCCCAAGAGACCCAGTACTTC. Translation: CASSQSGAQETQYF.

This clonotype has more than one count but fewer than ten. The chain carries TRBV20-1 and TRBJ2-3; TRBD2 matches 7 bases. The CDR3 is 15 amino acids. Germline V gene lookup returns CDR1 DFQATT and CDR2 SNEGSKA (reference sequence). Trimming at V came to 5 bases and at J to 4 bases, leaving 12 bases not matched to a gene. The CDR3 is CSAGGRATGPDTQYF. The CDR3 DNA sequence: TGCAGTGCTGGGGGGAGGGCGACGGGTCCAGATACGCAGTATTTT.

V is TRBV21-1 and J is TRBJ1-5. TRBV21-1 counts as a pseudogene. The CDR3 has 16 residues. The CDR3 DNA reads TGTGCCAGCAGCAAAGAGGCGATCAGCCTCAATCAGCCCCAGCATTTT. It codes for CASSKEAISLNQPQHF.

In DNA, the CDR3 is TGCAGTGCTAGTTATCAGGTGGGGAATGAGCAGTTCTTC. This codes for CSASYQVGNEQFF. The chain has TRBV20-1 and TRBJ2-1, with D unresolved. The germline V and J ends were trimmed by 3 bases and 7 bases, with 13 bases remaining between them. Germline CDR1 DFQATT, CDR2 SNEGSKA (reference sequence). The CDR3 has 13 amino acids.

The rearrangement joins TRBV12-3 or TRBV12-4 to TRBJ2-7; D perhaps matches TRBD2 (6 bases). The V end was cut by 4 bases, the J end by 7 bases, with 17 bases between. The CDR3 extends over 14 amino acids. DNA of the CDR3: TGTGCCAGCAGTTCGGGACTCCCGGGTTCTGAGCAGTACTTC. Translating gives CASSSGLPGSEQYF.

There are a few counts of this clonotype. The V gene is TRBV5-1, the J gene TRBJ2-1; TRBD1 matches at 8 bases. The CDR3 is 13 residues long. CDR1 and CDR2 (germline): SGHRS, YFSETQ. J lost 8 bases, V lost 3 bases, and 4 bases had no gene match. The CDR3 DNA follows: TGCGCCAGCAGCTACGGACAGGGCTATGAGCAGTTCTTC. It specifies CASSYGQGYEQFF.

The chain has TRBV6-5 and TRBJ2-3; no reliable D call. Germline V lookup: CDR1 MNHEY, CDR2 SVGAGI. Deletions cut 2 bases from V and 1 base from J, with 10 bases between. The length of the CDR3 is 15 residues. The CDR3 here is CASSYGLVGTDTQYF. CDR3 bases: TGTGCCAGCAGTTACGGGCTAGTAGGCACAGATACGCAGTATTTT.

The chain employs TRBV5-1 and TRBJ2-1; 9 bases line up with TRBD2. Germline trimming cut 2 bases from V and 10 bases from J; bases unmatched to any gene: 4. In germline, CDR1 is SGHRS, CDR2 YFSETQ. There are 13 residues in the CDR3. The chain's CDR3 is CASSFRGLAEQFF. The CDR3 DNA reads TGCGCCAGCAGCTTCCGAGGACTAGCGGAGCAGTTCTTC.

This clonotype was picked up a small number of times. The chain carries TRBV29-1 and TRBJ2-1, with 7 bases lining up with TRBD1. Germline values: CDR1 SQVTM, CDR2 ANQGSEA. V was clipped by 5 bases and J by 14 bases; unmatched bases: 12. The CDR3 contains 12 residues. The CDR3 sequence: CSVSGTALGEFF. The CDR3 nucleotides are TGCAGCGTTTCCGGGACAGCTCTGGGGGAGTTCTTC.